These T cell receptor beta chains were read from a single sample in a study of cytomegalovirus exposure and HLA in healthy donors. Using immunoSEQ multiplex PCR, the repertoire was profiled, and TCRdb retains in-frame clones only, with some absent. The sample includes about 41,000 clones, around 85% of them seen just once. Sample: PBMCs. Every receptor here comes from a man aged 50 or older in good health and CMV-seronegative. The CDR3 runs from the conserved cysteine through the conserved F or W. D genes are given only for firm matches. Clone size is given for some rows only: seen once, a few or many times, or a class if the clone is expanded.

TRBV5-1	-	TRBD1	TRBJ1-4	CASSRRTGGVAVANEKLFF	TGCGCCAGCAGTCGCCGGACAGGGGGGGTGGCAGTGGCTAATGAAAAACTGTTTTTT
TRBV5-1	-	-	TRBJ2-1	CASTKTYQGSNEQFF	TGCGCCAGCACAAAAACCTATCAGGGCTCCAATGAGCAGTTCTTC
TRBV7-6	-	-	TRBJ1-1	CASSLEGHSVGTEAFF	TGTGCCAGCAGCTTAGAGGGACATTCGGTCGGGACTGAAGCTTTCTTT
TRBV18	-	-	TRBJ1-4	CASSPNRPSRDEKLFF	TGTGCCAGCTCACCAAATAGACCGAGCAGGGATGAAAAACTGTTTTTT
TRBV20-1	once	-	TRBJ1-2	CSARSSYGYTF	TGCAGTGCTAGATCCAGCTATGGCTACACCTTC
TRBV11-3	-	-	TRBJ2-5	CASSPGLAPKETQYF	TGTGCCAGCAGCCCGGGGTTGGCGCCGAAAGAGACCCAGTACTTC
TRBV28	-	TRBD1	TRBJ2-7	CASRARQGTYEQYF	TGTGCCAGCAGAGCCCGACAGGGAACCTACGAGCAGTACTTC
TRBV2	once	-	TRBJ2-3	CASRTLRGEGGDTQYF	TGTGCCAGCAGGACCCTGAGAGGCGAGGGAGGAGATACGCAGTATTTT
TRBV5-1	few	-	TRBJ2-7	CASSLEGFRYEQYF	TGCGCCAGCAGCTTGGAGGGGTTCCGCTACGAGCAGTACTTC
TRBV4-1	-	TRBD1	TRBJ1-2	CASSQQEGGTVNYGYTF	TGCGCCAGCAGCCAACAAGAAGGGGGGACAGTAAACTATGGCTACACCTTC
TRBV6-5	-	-	TRBJ1-6	CASSPWGGSPLHF	TGTGCCAGCAGTCCCTGGGGAGGCTCACCCCTCCACTTT
TRBV7-2	-	TRBD2	TRBJ2-4	CASSLEGTSGRANIQYF	TGTGCCAGCAGCTTAGAAGGGACTAGCGGGAGGGCAAACATTCAGTACTTC
TRBV6-5	-	-	TRBJ2-1	CASSYSFRRINEQFF	TGTGCCAGCAGTTACTCGTTTAGGAGGATCAATGAGCAGTTCTTC
TRBV19	-	-	TRBJ1-5	CASSRGTAAGSNQPQHF	TGTGCCAGTAGTAGGGGGACTGCCGCGGGGAGCAATCAGCCCCAGCATTTT
TRBV7-9	-	-	TRBJ2-7	CASSWRGANEQYF	TGTGCCAGCAGCTGGCGGGGCGCGAACGAGCAGTACTTC
TRBV7-9	-	TRBD1	TRBJ1-5	CSSTTGAQPQHF	TGTTCCAGCACTACAGGGGCGCAGCCCCAGCATTTT
TRBV19	-	-	TRBJ2-2	CASSIEQTNTGELFF	TGTGCCAGTAGTATAGAACAGACGAACACCGGGGAGCTGTTTTTT
TRBV6-5	-	-	TRBJ2-7	CASSPHPLGTYEQYF	TGTGCCAGCAGTCCTCACCCTTTGGGCACCTACGAGCAGTACTTC
TRBV7-7	-	TRBD1	TRBJ1-4	CASSSGQASNEKLFF	TGTGCTAGCAGCTCCGGACAGGCATCTAATGAAAAACTGTTTTTT
TRBV28	once	TRBD1	TRBJ2-3	CASSPGTGGVDTQYF	TGTGCCAGCAGTCCCGGGACAGGGGGCGTTGATACGCAGTATTTT
TRBV28	once	TRBD2	TRBJ2-3	CASSLWELATSTDTQYF	TGTGCCAGCAGTTTATGGGAACTAGCGACTAGCACAGATACGCAGTATTTT
TRBV10-1	-	-	TRBJ2-7	CASTAAAHEQYF	TGCGCCAGCACGGCGGCAGCCCACGAGCAGTACTTC
TRBV9	once	TRBD2	TRBJ2-3	CASSVGASGRGDTQYF	TGTGCCAGCAGCGTAGGTGCTAGCGGGAGGGGGGATACGCAGTATTTT
TRBV7-9	-	-	TRBJ1-2	CSSSFTGSLFYGYTF	TGTTCCAGCAGCTTTACAGGGTCCCTTTTCTATGGCTACACCTTC
TRBV10-1	-	TRBD1	TRBJ2-7	CASLKSPGQAGDEQYF	TGCGCCAGCCTTAAATCCCCGGGACAGGCTGGGGACGAGCAGTACTTC
TRBV25-1	-	TRBD2	TRBJ2-2	CASSPGTSGARVTGELFF	TGTGCCAGCAGTCCCGGGACTAGCGGGGCCCGCGTGACCGGGGAGCTGTTTTTT
TRBV6-5	-	TRBD2	TRBJ2-1	CASSYSTLAGESQFF	TGTGCCAGCAGTTACTCGACTTTAGCGGGAGAGTCGCAGTTCTTC
TRBV2	-	-	TRBJ2-3	CASREFLYTDTQYF	TGTGCCAGCAGGGAGTTCCTGTACACAGATACGCAGTATTTT